This T cell receptor beta chain is drawn from a study of OX40 agonist ivuxolimab in advanced cancers. The study in broad terms: Ivuxolimab, which targeted the costimulatory receptor OX40 (CD134), was an agonistic, fully human IgG2 monoclonal antibody. Among the roughly 50 dose-escalation patients, some 20 had hepatocellular carcinoma, some 15 melanoma, 9 renal cell carcinoma and 9 head and neck cancer. Intravenous ivuxolimab was administered to patients every 2 weeks at six dose levels: 0.01, 0.1, 0.3, 1.5, 3 and 10 mg/kg. Peripheral TCRbeta sequencing aimed to test whether ivuxolimab altered TCR sequence diversity and caused clonal T-cell expansion. The paper covers the monotherapy dose-escalation part of the phase I ivuxolimab trial, which included N ≈ 57 patients. In the dose-escalation cohort, 65% to 90% of patients were male, and the mean age was approximately 60 years, with a range of roughly 20 to 79. Partial responses were achieved by three dose-escalation patients, of whom one had hepatocellular carcinoma and two had cutaneous melanoma. Prior anti-PD-1, anti-PD-L1 or anti-CTLA-4 therapy was permitted, and about two fifths of dose-escalation patients had received checkpoint inhibitors. What the authors observed across the whole study: In the 0.1-3.0 mg/kg groups, partial responders were among the patients with the lowest normalized peripheral clonal expansion, particularly in CD8+ T cells. At doses of 0.1 to 3.0 mg/kg, clonal expansion of both CD4+ and CD8+ blood T cells was observed from baseline to week 6. The antigen specificity of the peripheral T cells that underwent clonal expansion was not determined. Low levels of normalized T-cell clonal expansion were also seen in some nonresponding patients. After ivuxolimab, CD8+ T cells had more expanded clones than CD4+ T cells on average.

As regards this clone: There is no known antigen for this receptor. Per-nucleotide qualities are absent, and no much larger clonotype sits a single base away.

Genomic DNA was extracted from sorted cells for sequencing of the TCRbeta CDR3 region. TCRbeta CDR3 regions were sequenced using the immunoSEQ Assay. TCRdb carries this immuneACCESS record with in-frame sequences only. Its versions omit some clonotypes, under half of them owing to an unresolved V gene in the studies checked, with the rest unexplained. This sample holds roughly 70,000 clones; about 87% were observed only once. The ten largest account for approximately 2.5% of the sample. The trial excluded patients who had a history of autoimmune disease or who were on systemic immunosuppression. Peripheral blood for TCR sequencing was collected from all dose cohorts at baseline, on cycle 4 day 1, and on cycle 7 day 1. Samples were obtained from an open-label, multicenter, first-in-human phase I dose-escalation trial of ivuxolimab. Adults with locally advanced or metastatic melanoma, renal cell, hepatocellular, or head and neck squamous cell carcinoma were enrolled in the trial. Before TCR sequencing, CD4+ T cells and CD8+ T cells from peripheral blood were sorted into separate populations.

The CDR3 runs 14 amino acids, cysteine and phenylalanine included. Of the read, only the CDR3 DNA is kept; its 42 bases are in frame from base 1. CDR1 and CDR2 are read off the germline V gene as SGDLS and YYNGEE. V loses 0 bases, J loses 7 bases, and the germline ends lie 13 bases apart. The source of this sequence is an adult with an advanced solid tumor such as melanoma, head and neck, liver or kidney cancer. The rearrangement combines TRBV9 with TRBJ2-5; no D gene call is confident. The material was CD4+ or CD8+ T cells sorted from blood, obtained in a trial of the OX40 agonist ivuxolimab. The DNA is TGTGCCAGCAGCGTAGGTTCGGGTTCTGGGACCCAGTACTTC. This encodes CASSVGSGSGTQYF.